The sequence of this TCR beta chain was determined in a study of blood T cell repertoires in COVID-19. The overall study: COVID-19 samples from acute and convalescent phases originated in the United States, Italy and Spain. PBMCs, B-cell-depleted T cells, or T cells were the source of the cDNA or gDNA that made up the material.

Original methodology: Reference gene primer amplification gave nucleated cell count estimates. Clones were read by immunoSEQ multiplex PCR, and TCRdb kept only the in-frame ones, dropping some. V and J calls and clone size are as listed in that table; D and trimming were resolved from the DNA. The sample records 310,000 or so clones, roughly 87% being singletons. V was clipped by 6 bases and J by 6 bases; unmatched bases: 7. From germline, CDR1 is MDHEN and CDR2 SYDVKM. The CDR3 has 14 amino acids. The sequencing input was peripheral blood. This TCR was recovered from a middle-aged man with active or convalescent COVID-19. V is TRBV28 and J is TRBJ1-4, with 7 bases matching TRBD1. The CDR3 reads CASRGTATHEKLFF. CDR3 DNA sequence: TGTGCCAGCAGGGGGACAGCGACCCATGAAAAACTGTTTTTT.